The clone carrying this T cell receptor beta chain appeared once. The antigen is not known. This record belongs to a study of response to subunit inactivated influenza vaccine. One entry per CDR3 protein results from TCRdb running MiXCR on the RT-PCR reads. There are 500,000 to 750,000 distinct CDR3 sequences in the sample; 12% to 15% occur only once, and roughly 10% lies in the top ten. Study findings and constraints: A suggestion made by the authors is that each seasonal influenza vaccination recruits few new T cells.

Sample: PBMCs from blood, taken approximately 12 days after vaccination. The source is a man aged 50 to 60 who received an inactivated influenza vaccine.

The CDR3 sequence is CASSTRQGQNEKLFF. CDR3 DNA: TGTGCCAGCAGCACTCGACAGGGACAAAATGAAAAACTGTTTTTT. The chain uses TRBV7-8 and TRBJ1-4, with TRBD1 identical over 7 bases. The CDR3 runs to 15 residues. V was pared by 5 bases and J by 5 bases, with 8 bases of the junction left unmatched. In germline, CDR1 is SGHVS, CDR2 FQNEAQ.